What follows are 16 T cell receptor beta chains derived from one specimen sequenced in a study of control samples from healthy donors and cancer patients. Data came from immunoSEQ multiplex PCR; TCRdb stores just in-frame clones and leaves some out. The table shows about 230,000 clones, with roughly 82% occurring only once. The specimen was PBMCs. These receptors came from a woman between 55 and 75 years old with lung cancer.

V and J are TRBV28 and TRBJ2-2; D possibly matches TRBD1 or TRBD2 (5 bases each). This CDR3 comprises 16 residues. Germline CDR1 MDHEN, CDR2 SYDVKM. V dropped 4 bases and J dropped 2 bases, with 14 bases sitting between them. CDR3 loop: CASSSLRGANTGELFF. In nucleotides, the CDR3 is TGTGCCAGCAGTTCCCTGAGGGGAGCCAACACCGGGGAGCTGTTTTTT.

This clone was recorded only once. The J gene is TRBJ1-3, the V gene TRBV12-5; 8 bases align to TRBD1. The germline V gene encodes CDR1 LGHNT and CDR2 FRNRAP. The CDR3 contains 16 residues. V was pared by 4 bases and J by 3 bases, with 8 bases of the junction left unmatched. The CDR3 reads CASGSGQGERGNTIYF. CDR3 DNA sequence: TGTGCTAGTGGTTCCGGACAGGGCGAACGTGGAAACACCATATATTTT.

The V and J genes are TRBV6-6 and TRBJ2-7, with 8 bases fitting TRBD1. The CDR3 consists of 15 residues. Losses at the gene ends were 4 bases for V and 4 bases for J; bases not matched to a gene: 9. The V gene's germline CDR1 is MNHNY and CDR2 SVGAGI (reference sequence). DNA for the CDR3: TGTGCCAGCAGTTGGCGACCGGGACAGGTTTACGAGCAGTACTTC. Translated, it gives CASSWRPGQVYEQYF.

The chain links TRBV5-1 to TRBJ2-1; no reliable D call. This CDR3 contains 14 residues. Trimming removed 4 bases from V and 3 bases from J, with 11 bases in between. Germline lookup yields CDR1 SGHRS and CDR2 YFSETQ. In DNA, the CDR3 is TGCGCCAGCAGCCTGACAAACAACTACAATGAGCAGTTCTTC. It specifies CASSLTNNYNEQFF. Together with reference TRBV5-1 and TRBJ2-1, the CDR3 gives the full variable domain: KAGVTQTPRYLIKTRGQQVTLSCSPISGHRSVSWYQQTPGQGLQFLFEYFSETQRNKGNFPGRFSGRQFSNSRSEMNVSTLELGDSALYLCASSLTNNYNEQFFGPGTRLTVL.

The rearrangement links TRBV2 to TRBJ1-5; D is uncertain. This CDR3 spans 13 amino acids. Trimming removed 6 bases at V and 9 bases at J, with 15 bases between. The germline CDR1 and CDR2 sequences are SNHLY and FYNNEI. The CDR3 DNA reads as TGTGCCAGCAGAGCCTTGGGAGCCGGGCCCCAGCATTTT. Its protein is CASRALGAGPQHF.

The chain recombines TRBV20-1 with TRBJ2-7, with D possibly matching TRBD1 (5 bases). The V and J ends lost 0 bases and 8 bases respectively, with 8 bases between them. CDR1 is DFQATT, CDR2 SNEGSKA, per germline (reference sequence). The CDR3 sequence is 11 residues long. CDR3 region: CSAREDTQQYF. In nucleotides, the CDR3 is TGCAGTGCTAGAGAGGACACTCAGCAGTACTTC.

This chain uses TRBV5-6 with TRBJ1-3, with D possibly TRBD1 on 6 matching bases. CDR3 length: 16 residues. The germline V and J ends were trimmed by 4 bases and 0 bases, with 14 bases remaining between them. Germline CDR1 is SGHDT and CDR2 is YYEEEE. The CDR3 reads CASSVRQVFSGNTIYF. For the CDR3, the DNA is TGTGCCAGCAGCGTAAGACAGGTTTTCTCTGGAAACACCATATATTTT.

In DNA form, the CDR3 reads TGTGCCAGCAGCGCCAGCGGGGGGAGCAATCAGCCCCAGCATTTT. Its protein is CASSASGGSNQPQHF. The V gene is TRBV9, the J gene TRBJ1-5, with D possibly TRBD1 on 5 matching bases. CDR1 and CDR2 from the germline V gene are SGDLS and YYNGEE. V lost 3 bases to trimming and J lost 1 base, with 11 bases between them. The CDR3 totals 15 residues.

This chain connects TRBV18 to TRBJ2-2, with D possibly matching TRBD1 (5 bases). This CDR3 has 15 residues. Trimming stripped 2 bases from V and 5 bases from J, with 12 bases between. The germline gives CDR1 KGHSH, CDR2 LQKENI. The CDR3 is CASSPADIVTGELFF. CDR3 DNA: TGTGCCAGCTCACCAGCGGACATCGTGACCGGGGAGCTGTTTTTT.

V is TRBV21-1 and J is TRBJ2-5; no DNA check was done on the table's D call, TRBD2. TRBV21-1 is listed as a pseudogene. The length of the CDR3 is 14 residues. DNA for the CDR3: TGTGCCAGCAGCGGGCGGGACGGGCCCGAGACCCAGTACTTC. Translating gives CASSGRDGPETQYF.

V and J are TRBV6-1 and TRBJ1-6, with TRBD1 matching over 8 bases. The CDR3 is 17 residues long. V dropped 4 bases and J dropped 2; count of bases not matched to a gene: 7. Germline V gene lookup returns CDR1 MNHNS and CDR2 SASEGT. The CDR3 here is CASSGWTGMAYNSPLHF. As DNA, the CDR3 is TGTGCCAGCAGTGGGTGGACAGGGATGGCCTATAATTCACCCCTCCACTTT.

The J gene is TRBJ2-5, the V gene TRBV2; 9 bases are shared with TRBD2. The CDR3 contains 16 residues. V trimming: 6 bases; J trimming: 5 bases; junction bases outside the gene matches: 13. Germline-derived CDR1 and CDR2 are SNHLY and FYNNEI. In nucleotides, the CDR3 is TGTGCCAGCAGCGCGACGTCTAGCGGGGTCGTGGAGACCCAGTACTTC. Its protein is CASSATSSGVVETQYF.

The rearrangement uses TRBV7-9 and TRBJ1-2; no definite D call. V lost 1 base, J lost 4 bases, and 4 bases lay in between. This CDR3 has 12 residues. CDR1 is SEHNR, CDR2 FQNEAQ, per germline (reference sequence). CDR3 in DNA: TGTGCCAGCAGCTTAGACGGCTATGGCTACACCTTC. The encoded protein is CASSLDGYGYTF.

This chain connects TRBV9 to TRBJ2-5; 7 bases match TRBD1. CDR3 size: 16 residues. The V gene end was trimmed by 0 bases and the J gene end by 2 bases; junction bases not matched to a gene: 7. From germline, CDR1 is SGDLS and CDR2 YYNGEE. CDR3 region: CASSVESTGIQETQYF. DNA for the CDR3: TGTGCCAGCAGCGTAGAGTCGACAGGGATACAAGAGACCCAGTACTTC.

About this clone itself: Other DNA sequences in this specimen translate into the identical CDR3. The rearrangement links TRBV5-1 to TRBJ1-1; 9 bases are shared with TRBD1. This CDR3 is built from 14 residues. V was clipped by 0 bases and J by 4 bases; unmatched bases: 1. CDR1 SGHRS and CDR2 YFSETQ come from the germline V gene. The CDR3 loop is CASSLGQGGTEAFF. In DNA, the CDR3 is TGCGCCAGCAGCTTGGGACAGGGGGGCACTGAAGCTTTCTTT.

V and J are TRBV5-1 and TRBJ1-2, with D tentatively TRBD1 (5 bases). CDR1 is SGHRS, CDR2 YFSETQ, per germline. The CDR3 loop spans 15 amino acids. V lost 0 bases and J 4 bases, leaving 13 bases between the germline ends. CDR3 bases: TGCGCCAGCAGCTTGGGGGGTGTTGGGACCTATGGCTACACCTTC. Protein sequence: CASSLGGVGTYGYTF.